This T cell receptor beta chain was captured by sequencing in a study of beta chain bispecific antibodies for T cell cancers. The table lists this clonotype with many counts. Its antigen is still unknown. Either OKT3 anti-CD3 antibody or CD3/CD28 beads expanded T cells from blood mononuclear cells over about three days. Normal T cells cocultured with Jurkat cells and anti-TRBV12 bispecific. In TCRdb, the 5' RACE reads were re-called with MiXCR into one record per CDR3 protein. The sample carries tens of thousands of distinct CDR3 sequences, about 2% recorded once. Findings and caveats of the study: Only targeted and closely related TRBV genes appeared affected. The leukemia cells, rather than normal T cells, gave most of the targeted TRBV signal. Versus anti-CD19, anti-TRBV12 exposure cut the TRBV12-3 share of TRBV signal by over 98%.

The CDR3 spans 16 residues. The V segment lost 2 bases and the J segment 5 bases; nucleotides outside the gene matches: 9. Germline CDR1 is LGHDT and CDR2 is YNNKEL (reference sequence). This clonotype was sampled from a human donor in good health. Some clones in this sample may be carry-over from other donors' samples. V gene TRBV3-1 combines with J gene TRBJ2-5, with 9 positions matching TRBD2. The sequenced sample was healthy donor T cells cultured with leukemia cells, obtained from a culture containing a bispecific antibody targeting TCR Vbeta12. Here the CDR3 DNA reads TGTGCCAGCAGCCAAAGCGGGGGGTTTGTTTTGGAGACCCAGTACTTC. It is translated as CASSQSGGFVLETQYF.